Each of the 15 T cell receptor beta chains below was sequenced from the same sample in a study of blood T cells in healthy people across ages. Alongside a J-beta primer mix, a sample-barcoded 5' primer served in a second PCR lasting about 7 to 11 cycles. TCRdb reprocessed the 5' RACE reads via MiXCR and lists one record per CDR3 protein. The data show 2 million or so distinct CDR3 sequences, about 50% seen once. Sequencing input: blood. The receptor set was obtained from a woman aged 40-49 years in good health.

The rearrangement joins TRBV27 to TRBJ1-4; no firm D call. The CDR3 contains 14 residues. Germline CDR1 and CDR2: MNHEY and SMNVEV (reference sequence). V was trimmed by 7 bases and J by 1 base, leaving 10 bases between them. DNA for the CDR3: TGTGCCAGCAAACCACAGATAACTAATGAAAAACTGTTTTTT. This codes for CASKPQITNEKLFF. The whole variable domain, filled in from reference TRBV27 and TRBJ1-4, reads EAQVTQNPRYLITVTGKKLTVTCSQNMNHEYMSWYRQDPGLGLRQIYYSMNVEVTDKGDVPEGYKVSRKEKRNFPLILESPSPNQTSLYFCASKPQITNEKLFFGSGTQLSVL.

The chain couples TRBV20-1 to TRBJ2-5; no firm D call. V was cut by 2 bases and J by 3 bases, with 7 bases left in between. The CDR3 has 12 residues. CDR1 DFQATT and CDR2 SNEGSKA come from the germline V gene (reference sequence). CDR3 sequence: CSARRWEETQYF. In DNA, the CDR3 is TGCAGTGCTAGAAGGTGGGAAGAGACCCAGTACTTC.

The CDR3 nucleotides read TGTGCCAGCAGTGAGCAGGGCCGTGATTACTATGGCTACACCTTC. Translation: CASSEQGRDYYGYTF. The chain carries TRBV25-1 and TRBJ1-2; D possibly corresponds to TRBD1 (5 bases). The CDR3 is 15 residues long. Germline lookup yields CDR1 MGHDK and CDR2 SYGVNS. Trimming left V 3 bases short and J 3 bases short, with 14 bases between.

The gene calls are TRBV20-1 and TRBJ2-7; the match to TRBD1 covers 7 bases. Near its end, the DNA agrees better with TRBJ2-5, so the J call may be wrong. The germline V gene has CDR1 DFQATT and CDR2 SNEGSKA (reference sequence). The CDR3 loop spans 14 amino acids. The DNA for the CDR3 is TGCAGTGCCGCTAAGGACAGGACCCAAGAGACCCAGTACTTC. Translating gives CSAAKDRTQETQYF.

The genes are TRBV2 and TRBJ2-3; 9 nucleotides line up with TRBD2. In germline, CDR1 is SNHLY, CDR2 FYNNEI. V dropped 10 bases and J dropped 9; count of bases not matched to a gene: 23. The CDR3 loop spans 17 amino acids. The CDR3 region is CATQGATPLGLAVTQYF. The CDR3 nucleotides are TGTGCCACCCAAGGGGCCACTCCACTGGGACTAGCCGTGACGCAGTATTTT.

The V gene is TRBV7-9, the J gene TRBJ2-5; TRBD1 aligns across 9 bases. Trimming took 7 bases from V and 4 from J; bases not matched to a gene: 7. The CDR3 length is 14 residues. Germline CDR1 and CDR2: SEHNR and FQNEAQ (reference sequence). CDR3 coding DNA: TGTGCCAGCATCCAGACAGGGGGAGGAGAGACCCAGTACTTC. Translated: CASIQTGGGETQYF. The complete variable domain, with remaining parts taken from reference TRBV7-9 and TRBJ2-5, reads DTGVSQNPRHKITKRGQNVTFRCDPISEHNRLYWYRQTLGQGPEFLTYFQNEAQLEKSRLLSDRFSAERPKGSFSTLEIQRTEQGDSAMYLCASIQTGGGETQYFGPGTRLLVL.

The chain recombines TRBV12-5 with TRBJ2-5; D is perhaps TRBD2 (5 bases). V dropped 3 bases and J dropped 4 bases, with 9 bases sitting between them. Germline-derived CDR1 and CDR2 are LGHNT and FRNRAP. The CDR3 has 13 amino acids. CDR3 sequence (DNA): TGTGCTAGTGGTTTCGGGGAGAGAGAGACCCAGTACTTC. As protein: CASGFGERETQYF.

This clonotype was seen only a few times. The rearrangement links TRBV6-5 to TRBJ1-2; D may be TRBD1 (6 bases). Per the germline V gene, CDR1 is MNHEY and CDR2 is SVGAGI. This CDR3 is built from 14 residues. The V end lost 5 bases, the J end lost 6 bases, and 16 bases lay between the germline ends. CDR3 in amino acids: CASSPTRQADGYTF. The CDR3 region has the DNA TGTGCCAGCAGTCCCACTCGACAGGCTGATGGCTACACCTTC.

The sample holds one count of this clonotype. The chain has TRBV7-2 and TRBJ2-1, with TRBD2 identical over 9 bases. J gave up 5 bases and V 7 bases, and 9 bases lay outside the gene matches. Germline V gene lookup returns CDR1 SGHTA and CDR2 FQGNSA. The CDR3 spans 15 residues. CDR3 bases: TGTGCCAGCAATCCCAGCGGGGGGCTTAACAATGAGCAGTTCTTC. Translation gives CASNPSGGLNNEQFF.

The rearrangement joins TRBV7-2 to TRBJ2-7, with D possibly being TRBD1 or TRBD2 (6 bases each). V lost 4 bases and J lost 3, with 16 bases in between. Germline V gene lookup returns CDR1 SGHTA and CDR2 FQGNSA. CDR3 size: 15 residues. CDR3 loop: CASSSRTGTFYEQYF. The CDR3 region has the DNA TGTGCCAGCAGCTCTCGCACAGGGACTTTCTACGAGCAGTACTTC.

CDR3 in DNA: TGTGCCAGCAGTTTAACGCTCGGCGGGGCTTACAATGAGCAGTACTTC. This translates into CASSLTLGGAYNEQYF. The chain employs TRBV27 and TRBJ2-1; D may be TRBD2 (6 bases). The J call could be wrong; TRBJ2-7 is a better fit for the DNA end. In germline, CDR1 is MNHEY, CDR2 SMNVEV (reference sequence). The CDR3 sequence is 16 residues long.

The table lists this clonotype with a few counts. This chain uses TRBV28 with TRBJ2-5, with 7 bases aligning to TRBD1. The CDR3 length is 14 residues. The V segment lost 2 bases and the J segment 5 bases; nucleotides outside the gene matches: 5. The germline V gene has CDR1 MDHEN and CDR2 SYDVKM. This CDR3 reads CASSLRQGPETQYF. The CDR3 DNA follows: TGTGCCAGCAGTTTAAGACAGGGTCCGGAGACCCAGTACTTC.

This chain joins TRBV6-2 or TRBV6-3 and TRBJ2-1; D not certain. Germline CDR1 is MNHEY and CDR2 is SVGEGT. The CDR3 is 13 amino acids. V was cut by 8 bases and J by 0 bases, with 8 bases left in between. CDR3 protein: CASGLPSYNEQFF. The CDR3 DNA reads as TGTGCCAGCGGGCTGCCCTCCTACAATGAGCAGTTCTTC.

The rearrangement links TRBV29-1 to TRBJ2-1, with 10 bases identical to TRBD2. Per the germline V gene, CDR1 is SQVTM and CDR2 is ANQGSEA. J gave up 4 bases and V 7 bases, and 7 bases lay outside the gene matches. The CDR3 has 14 amino acids. In nucleotides, the CDR3 is TGCAGCGCCCAGCGGGGGGGCCGATACAATGAGCAGTTCTTC. This encodes CSAQRGGRYNEQFF.

The V call is TRBV7-2, the J call TRBJ2-3; the match to TRBD2 covers 7 bases. V gave up 5 bases and J gave up 0 bases; unmatched junction bases: 2. The CDR3 sequence is 14 residues long. The germline V gene encodes CDR1 SGHTA and CDR2 FQGNSA. Written as DNA, the CDR3 is TGTGCCAGCAGCGGGACTATGAGCACAGATACGCAGTATTTT. It codes for CASSGTMSTDTQYF.